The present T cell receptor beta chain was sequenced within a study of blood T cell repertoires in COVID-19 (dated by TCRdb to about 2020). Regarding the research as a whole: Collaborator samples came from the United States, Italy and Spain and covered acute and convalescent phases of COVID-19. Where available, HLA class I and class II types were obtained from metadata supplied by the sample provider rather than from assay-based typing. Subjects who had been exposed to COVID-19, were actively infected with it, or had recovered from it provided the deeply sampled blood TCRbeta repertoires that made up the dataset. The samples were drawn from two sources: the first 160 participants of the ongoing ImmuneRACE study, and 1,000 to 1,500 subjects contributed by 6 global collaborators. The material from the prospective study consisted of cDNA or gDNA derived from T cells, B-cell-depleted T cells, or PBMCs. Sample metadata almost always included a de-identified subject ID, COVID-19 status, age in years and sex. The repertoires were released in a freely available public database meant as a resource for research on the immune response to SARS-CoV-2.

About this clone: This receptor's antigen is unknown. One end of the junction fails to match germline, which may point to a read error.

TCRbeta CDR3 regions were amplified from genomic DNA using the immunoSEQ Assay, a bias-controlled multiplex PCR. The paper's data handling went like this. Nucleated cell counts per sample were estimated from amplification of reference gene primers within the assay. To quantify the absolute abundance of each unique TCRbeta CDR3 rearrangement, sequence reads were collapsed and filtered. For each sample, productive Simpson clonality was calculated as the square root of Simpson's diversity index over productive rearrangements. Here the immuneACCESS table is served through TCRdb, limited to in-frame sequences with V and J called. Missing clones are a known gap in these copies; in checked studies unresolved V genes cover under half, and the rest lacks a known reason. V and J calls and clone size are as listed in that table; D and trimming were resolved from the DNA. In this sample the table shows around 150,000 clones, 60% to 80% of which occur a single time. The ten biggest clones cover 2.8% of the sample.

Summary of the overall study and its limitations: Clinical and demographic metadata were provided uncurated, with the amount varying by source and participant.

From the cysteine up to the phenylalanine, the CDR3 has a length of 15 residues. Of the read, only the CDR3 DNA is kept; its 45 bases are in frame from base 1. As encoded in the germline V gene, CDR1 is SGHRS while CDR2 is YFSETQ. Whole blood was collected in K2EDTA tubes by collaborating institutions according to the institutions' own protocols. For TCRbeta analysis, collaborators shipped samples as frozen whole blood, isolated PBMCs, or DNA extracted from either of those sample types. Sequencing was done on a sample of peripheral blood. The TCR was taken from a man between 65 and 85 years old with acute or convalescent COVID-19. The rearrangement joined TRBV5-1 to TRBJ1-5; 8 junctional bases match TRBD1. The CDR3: CASSLGAGGGQPQHF. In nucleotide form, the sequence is TGCGCCAGCAGTTTGGGGGCAGGGGGCGGACAGCCCCAGCATTTT.